One and the same sample provided the 12 T cell receptor beta chains below, sequenced in a study of blood T cell repertoires in COVID-19. Using immunoSEQ multiplex PCR, the repertoire was profiled, and TCRdb retains in-frame clones only, with some absent. The repertoire holds around 25,000 clones, with about 90% as singletons. Sequenced sample: peripheral blood. Receptors were obtained from a woman between 45 and 60 years old with active COVID-19.

The chain has TRBV10-3 and TRBJ2-3, with 9 bases aligning to TRBD2. This CDR3 has 16 residues. The junction had 6 bases not matched to a gene; V was cut back by 2 bases and J by 3 bases. Per the germline V gene, CDR1 is ENHRY and CDR2 is SYGVKD. CDR3 in amino acids: CAISELLAGSTDTQYF. The CDR3, as DNA: TGTGCCATCAGTGAGCTCCTAGCGGGGTCGACAGATACGCAGTATTTT.

This clone was detected only once. This chain joins TRBV5-1 and TRBJ2-2; 8 nucleotides match TRBD1. Trimming removed 4 bases from V and 6 bases from J; junction bases left unmatched: 8. The germline V gene encodes CDR1 SGHRS and CDR2 YFSETQ. There are 15 residues in the CDR3. CDR3 nucleotide sequence: TGCGCCAGCAGCCCGGACAGGGTAATGGCCGGGGAGCTGTTTTTT. Translating gives CASSPDRVMAGELFF.

This chain uses TRBV28 with TRBJ2-1; 9 bases are a match to TRBD2. Unmatched junction bases numbered 4, after V lost 5 bases and J lost 5 bases. This CDR3 has 14 residues. The germline gives CDR1 MDHEN, CDR2 SYDVKM. CDR3 in amino acids: CASSRLAENNEQFF. CDR3 DNA sequence: TGTGCCAGCAGTAGACTAGCGGAAAACAATGAGCAGTTCTTC.

This chain connects TRBV5-4 to TRBJ2-3; 9 bases are shared with TRBD1. Trimming at V came to 2 bases and at J to 4 bases, leaving 5 bases not matched to a gene. CDR3 size: 15 residues. Germline V gives CDR1 SGHNT, CDR2 YYREEE (reference sequence). CDR3 protein: CASSLRDRVSDTQYF. CDR3 coding DNA: TGTGCCAGCAGCTTAAGGGACAGGGTATCAGATACGCAGTATTTT.

This sequence joins TRBV5-5 and TRBJ2-7; maybe TRBD1 (5 bases). The V and J ends lost 3 bases and 1 base respectively, with 11 bases between them. Germline V gene data show CDR1 as SGHKS and CDR2 as YYEKEE (reference sequence). The CDR3 has 14 amino acids. In DNA form, the CDR3 reads TGTGCCAGCAGCTCCCTAGGGGAATCCTACGAGCAGTACTTC. It encodes CASSSLGESYEQYF.

This CDR3 is CASRFQANTEAFF. The DNA for the CDR3 is TGTGCCAGCAGGTTCCAGGCGAACACTGAAGCTTTCTTT. The rearrangement links TRBV28 to TRBJ1-1; D call uncertain. Germline V gene data show CDR1 as MDHEN and CDR2 as SYDVKM. V was pared by 6 bases and J by 1 base, with 9 bases between. The CDR3 has 13 residues.

This chain joins TRBV5-4 and TRBJ2-7; 9 nucleotides line up with TRBD1. V shed 3 bases, J shed 4 bases, and the junction held 5 bases outside the gene matches. The CDR3 consists of 14 residues. The germline V gene encodes CDR1 SGHNT and CDR2 YYREEE (reference sequence). As DNA, the CDR3 is TGTGCCAGCAGCTCGGAGACAGGGGGTTACGAGCAGTACTTC. Translating it yields CASSSETGGYEQYF.

The V call is TRBV2, the J call TRBJ1-1; 10 bases are shared with TRBD1. Unmatched junction bases numbered 9, after V lost 7 bases and J lost 1 base. CDR3 length: 16 amino acids. Germline values: CDR1 SNHLY, CDR2 FYNNEI. CDR3 region: CASNWDRGGRNTEAFF. DNA of the CDR3: TGTGCCAGCAACTGGGACAGGGGAGGGAGGAACACTGAAGCTTTCTTT.

This clone appeared a single time. The chain joins TRBV7-2 to TRBJ2-1; 8 nucleotides match TRBD2. This CDR3 spans 13 amino acids. V trimming: 5 bases; J trimming: 14 bases; junction bases outside the gene matches: 11. Germline V lookup: CDR1 SGHTA, CDR2 FQGNSA. CDR3 nucleotides: TGTGCCAGCAGCCCCCTCGTAGCGGGACGGGAGTTCTTC. This sequence encodes CASSPLVAGREFF.

This chain uses TRBV6-1 with TRBJ1-5, with D possibly TRBD1 on 5 matching bases. Germline CDR1 is MNHNS and CDR2 is SASEGT. Trimming left V 1 base short and J 4 bases short, with 8 bases between. The CDR3 is made up of 14 amino acids. The CDR3 loop reads CASSEVGRNQPQHF. In DNA, the CDR3 is TGTGCCAGCAGTGAAGTGGGGCGGAATCAGCCCCAGCATTTT.

The rearrangement uses TRBV5-1 and TRBJ2-1; TRBD2 agrees at 11 bases. This CDR3 is 16 amino acids long. Germline loops: CDR1 SGHRS, CDR2 YFSETQ. V lost 3 bases, J lost 1 base, and 3 bases stayed unmatched. The CDR3 DNA is TGCGCCAGCAGCTATACTAGCGGGAGTTCCTACAATGAGCAGTTCTTC. It specifies CASSYTSGSSYNEQFF.

CDR3 sequence: CASRRQGAREKLFF. Written as DNA, the CDR3 is TGTGCCAGCAGACGACAGGGGGCGCGGGAAAAACTGTTTTTT. V and J are TRBV28 and TRBJ1-4, with 10 bases fitting TRBD1. J was trimmed by 8 bases and V by 6 bases; bases with no gene match: 6. Looked up from germline, CDR1 is MDHEN and CDR2 is SYDVKM. The CDR3 loop spans 14 amino acids. Full variable domain (outside the CDR3, taken from reference TRBV28 and TRBJ1-4): DVKVTQSSRYLVKRTGEKVFLECVQDMDHENMFWYRQDPGLGLRLIYFSYDVKMKEKGDIPEGYSVSREKKERFSLILESASTNQTSMYLCASRRQGAREKLFFGSGTQLSVL.